These T cell receptor beta chains were read from a single sample in a study of OX40 agonist ivuxolimab in advanced cancers. Repertoires were generated with immunoSEQ multiplex PCR, while TCRdb's copy carries only in-frame clones and drops some. The table records 65,000 to 90,000 clones, around 90% of them present only once. Sequencing used CD4+ or CD8+ T cells sorted from blood, obtained in a trial of the OX40 agonist ivuxolimab. The receptor source for this set is an adult with an advanced solid tumor such as melanoma, head and neck, liver or kidney cancer. Each CDR3 is given with its conserved first and last residue. A D gene is named only where the DNA matches it firmly. Some rows mark clone size as missing; the rest say once, few, many or name a class of expanded clone.

NA	TRBV2	TRBJ2-3	NA	CASPRPLTDTQYF	TGTGCCAGTCCGCGGCCCCTCACAGATACGCAGTATTTT
NA	TRBV6-1	TRBJ2-3	TRBD1	CASSEIGTGDTQYF	TGTGCCAGCAGTGAAATTGGGACAGGGGATACGCAGTATTTT
NA	TRBV5-5	TRBJ2-3	NA	CASSLYVGPTDTQYF	TGTGCCAGCAGCTTGTACGTGGGACCCACAGATACGCAGTATTTT
NA	TRBV29-1	TRBJ1-4	NA	CSVSDGEQFF	TGCAGCGTCTCGGACGGCGAGCAGTTTTTT
once	TRBV10-1	TRBJ1-3	NA	CASSGQFPGNTIYF	TGCGCCAGCAGCGGACAGTTCCCTGGAAACACCATATATTTT
NA	TRBV7-9	TRBJ2-1	TRBD2	CASSLALAVSSYNEQFF	TGTGCCAGCAGCTTAGCGCTAGCGGTAAGCTCCTACAATGAGCAGTTCTTC
NA	TRBV28	TRBJ1-3	NA	CASSPSGAPVGNTIYF	TGTGCCAGCAGTCCCTCGGGGGCCCCGGTTGGAAACACCATATATTTT
NA	TRBV19	TRBJ2-4	TRBD2	CASSRVSREDIQYF	TGTGCCAGTAGTAGGGTATCGCGGGAGGACATTCAGTACTTC
NA	TRBV28	TRBJ2-1	NA	CASSSRLGNNEQFF	TGTGCCAGCAGTTCAAGACTAGGCAACAATGAGCAGTTCTTC
NA	TRBV28	TRBJ2-5	NA	CASGRVPETQYF	TGTGCCAGCGGCAGGGTTCCCGAGACCCAGTACTTC
NA	TRBV18	TRBJ1-3	NA	CASSPGVRNTIYF	TGTGCCAGCTCGCCGGGAGTCCGAAACACCATATATTTT
NA	TRBV30	TRBJ2-1	TRBD2	CAWRGVTSGRSSYNEQFF	TGTGCCTGGAGGGGGGTGACTAGCGGGCGAAGCTCCTACAATGAGCAGTTCTTC
NA	TRBV2	TRBJ2-5	NA	CASSAFPQETQYF	TGTGCCAGCAGTGCCTTCCCCCAAGAGACCCAGTACTTC
NA	TRBV6-5	TRBJ1-6	NA	CASSYSRDRNNSPLHF	TGTGCCAGCAGTTACTCACGCGACAGAAATAATTCACCCCTCCACTTT
NA	TRBV25-1	TRBJ1-4	NA	CASSSGTQGYEKLFF	TGTGCCAGCAGTTCAGGGACCCAAGGGTATGAAAAACTGTTTTTT
NA	TRBV2	TRBJ2-2	TRBD1	CASTYRGPGELFF	TGTGCCAGTACCTACAGGGGACCCGGGGAGCTGTTTTTT
once	TRBV2	TRBJ2-5	NA	CASSVVGETQYF	TGTGCCAGCAGTGTAGTAGGGGAGACCCAGTACTTC
few	TRBV19	TRBJ1-3	NA	CASITAVRSGNTIYF	TGTGCCAGTATTACCGCGGTCCGCTCTGGAAACACCATATATTTT
once	TRBV18	TRBJ2-3	NA	CASIFGTGDTQYF	TGTGCCAGCATCTTTGGAACCGGGGATACGCAGTATTTT
NA	TRBV15	TRBJ1-5	NA	CATSSRMGLTGQPQHF	TGTGCCACCAGCAGCCGGATGGGTCTAACCGGCCAGCCCCAGCATTTT
NA	TRBV7-9	TRBJ2-3	TRBD2	CASSLVGLAEFASTDTQYF	TGTGCCAGCAGCTTGGTCGGGCTAGCGGAATTTGCTAGCACAGATACGCAGTATTTT
NA	TRBV19	TRBJ2-1	TRBD2	CASSWGTSGSSNEQFF	TGTGCCAGTAGTTGGGGGACTAGCGGATCGAGCAATGAGCAGTTCTTC
NA	TRBV13	TRBJ1-1	NA	CASSLETGARAFF	TGTGCCAGCAGCTTAGAAACAGGAGCTCGCGCTTTCTTT
NA	TRBV6-5	TRBJ2-7	NA	CASSTRTGGKYF	TGTGCCAGCAGTACTCGGACTGGCGGCAAGTACTTC
few	TRBV5-1	TRBJ2-1	TRBD1	CASSLTIGTGINEQFF	TGCGCCAGCAGCTTAACAATCGGGACAGGCATCAATGAGCAGTTCTTC
once	TRBV6-5	TRBJ1-4	TRBD1	CASSYGGTGGEKLFF	TGTGCCAGCAGTTACGGCGGGACAGGCGGAGAAAAACTGTTTTTT
few	TRBV4-3	TRBJ2-6	TRBD1	CASSQDKVSGTGDSGANVLTF	TGCGCCAGCAGCCAAGATAAGGTATCCGGGACAGGGGACTCTGGGGCCAACGTCCTGACTTTC
NA	TRBV20-1	TRBJ2-7	TRBD1	CSARGTGQQYF	TGCAGTGCTCGCGGGACAGGGCAGCAGTACTTC
once	TRBV6-6	TRBJ1-3	NA	CASSLQGSSGNTIYF	TGTGCCAGCAGCCTACAAGGTTCCTCTGGAAACACCATATATTTT